This T cell receptor beta chain was captured by sequencing in a study of T cell responses to AZD1222 COVID-19 vaccine. General study findings and limits: Researchers took repertoire samples only after the peak T cell response had come. Nearly half of spike-specific TCRs reportedly go after variant regions that carry no mutations.

Clones were sequenced by immunoSEQ multiplex PCR, and TCRdb holds only the in-frame ones, with some missing. This table holds about 110,000 clones, more than 70% found once. Remarks on this clone: What it binds is unknown.

Germline V gives CDR1 SGHVS, CDR2 FNYEAQ. The ends were cut back, 5 bases at V and 4 bases at J, with 11 bases in the middle. The CDR3 is made up of 13 amino acids. The sample here was peripheral blood, taken 28 days after the second AZD1222 dose. V and J are TRBV7-6 and TRBJ1-2, with D tentatively TRBD1 (6 bases). The sequence was collected from an adult who received the AZD1222 COVID-19 vaccine. CDR3 in DNA: TGTGCCAGCAGCGGGGGGCCCCTCTATGGCTACACCTTC. It codes for CASSGGPLYGYTF.